Listed here are 30 T cell receptor beta chains from one sample, sequenced in a study of blood T cells in healthy people across ages. The second PCR ran about 6 to 12 cycles with a sample-barcoded 5' primer and J-beta primers. TCRdb processed the 5' RACE reads anew with MiXCR; each CDR3 protein has one entry. In the table there are some 1,800,000 distinct CDR3 sequences, 30% to 40% of which are singletons. Source material: blood. These receptors originate from a human donor in good health.

This chain joins TRBV3-1 and TRBJ1-1; a possible D gene is TRBD1 (5 bases). V shed 3 bases and J shed 5 bases, with 16 bases lying between them. Per germline, CDR1 LGHDT and CDR2 YNNKEL (reference sequence). The CDR3 runs 15 residues. The CDR3 sequence is CASSQGDPRGTEAFF. CDR3 DNA sequence: TGTGCCAGCAGCCAGGGGGACCCCAGAGGAACTGAAGCTTTCTTT.

The chain links TRBV20-1 to TRBJ1-2; no definite D call. This CDR3 contains 13 residues. The V end lost 6 bases, the J end lost 3 bases, and 14 bases lay between the germline ends. The germline gives CDR1 DFQATT, CDR2 SNEGSKA (reference sequence). The CDR3 coding sequence is TGCAGTGCCCCCCGGGGTCGGGACTATGGCTACACCTTC. This gives the protein CSAPRGRDYGYTF.

The chain combines TRBV29-1 with TRBJ1-1; a weak D match, TRBD1 (6 bases). CDR1 and CDR2 from the germline V gene are SQVTM and ANQGSEA. This CDR3 is built from 13 residues. The V end lost 4 bases, the J end lost 5 bases, and 14 bases lay between the germline ends. CDR3 amino acids: CSVGVGGGTEAFF. For the CDR3, the DNA is TGCAGCGTTGGTGTCGGGGGCGGTACTGAAGCTTTCTTT.

The sample holds a few counts of this clonotype. CDR3 sequence (DNA): TGCAGCGTTTGGGGGGGGCCTAACGCGGATACGCAGTATTTT. This codes for CSVWGGPNADTQYF. V usage is TRBV29-1 and J usage is TRBJ2-3, with D possibly TRBD2 on 7 matching bases. CDR3 length: 14 amino acids. The germline CDR1 and CDR2 sequences are SQVTM and ANQGSEA. Trimming took off 5 bases at V and 6 bases at J, with 18 bases between the two ends.

The J gene is TRBJ2-4, the V gene TRBV7-9; 14 bases agree with TRBD2. The J call may be faulty, since TRBJ2-7 better matches the DNA end. This CDR3 is 16 amino acids long. Per the germline V gene, CDR1 is SEHNR and CDR2 is FQNEAQ (reference sequence). The CDR3 nucleotides are TGTGCCAGCAGCTCAGGGACTAGCGGGGGCCTATACGAGCAGTACTTC. This gives the protein CASSSGTSGGLYEQYF.

J is TRBJ2-6 and V is TRBV6-2 or TRBV6-3; D remains unclear. This CDR3 spans 15 amino acids. In germline, CDR1 is MNHEY, CDR2 SVGEGT. Trimming pared 7 bases from V and 0 bases from J, leaving 10 bases between. The CDR3, as DNA: TGTGCCAGCATACGGGCGAACTCTGGGGCCAACGTCCTGACTTTC. This translates into CASIRANSGANVLTF.

This chain joins TRBV11-1 and TRBJ1-6; D is unresolved. The V gene's germline CDR1 is SGHAT and CDR2 FQDESV (reference sequence). Trimming shortened V by 3 bases and J by 0 bases, and 6 bases separated the two germline ends. The CDR3 sequence is 15 residues long. CDR3 sequence (DNA): TGTGCCAGCAGCTTCACGAGCTCCTATAATTCACCCCTCCACTTT. It specifies CASSFTSSYNSPLHF.

V usage is TRBV7-2 and J usage is TRBJ1-2, with a possible D match to TRBD1 (6 bases). This CDR3 spans 14 amino acids. CDR1 and CDR2 (germline): SGHTA, FQGNSA. Trimming cost V 3 bases and J 1 base, with 9 bases left between them. The CDR3 region is CASSFGQYNYGYTF. As DNA, the CDR3 is TGTGCCAGCAGCTTTGGACAGTATAACTATGGCTACACCTTC.

The chain is built from TRBV20-1 and TRBJ2-5; TRBD2 matches at 9 bases. The V gene end was trimmed by 1 base and the J gene end by 3 bases; junction bases not matched to a gene: 3. Germline-derived CDR1 and CDR2 are DFQATT and SNEGSKA (reference sequence). The CDR3 consists of 14 residues. The CDR3 spells CSARGPSGEETQYF. The CDR3 nucleotides read TGCAGTGCTAGAGGGCCTAGCGGGGAAGAGACCCAGTACTTC.

Turning to this clonotype: One end of the junction does not line up with germline, which may come from a read error. The chain carries TRBV28 and TRBJ1-5, with D possibly TRBD1 on 6 matching bases. The CDR3 is made up of 14 amino acids. From germline, CDR1 is MDHEN and CDR2 SYDVKM. The CDR3 reads CASRLGTRNQPQHF. In DNA form, the CDR3 reads TGTGCCAGCAGGCTCGGGACACGCAATCAACCCCAGCATTTT. The full variable domain, completed using reference TRBV28 and TRBJ1-5, is DVKVTQSSRYLVKRTGEKVFLECVQDMDHENMFWYRQDPGLGLRLIYFSYDVKMKEKGDIPEGYSVSREKKERFSLILESASTNQTSMYLCASRLGTRNQPQHFGDGTRLSIL.

The chain recombines TRBV4-3 with TRBJ2-7, with D tentatively TRBD2 (6 bases). The V end was cut by 3 bases, the J end by 4 bases, with 19 bases between. This CDR3 is built from 16 residues. Per germline, CDR1 LGHNA and CDR2 YSLEER. CDR3 bases: TGCGCCAGCAGCCAGGACCTTCAGGGCGGGGTTTACGAGCAGTACTTC. Its translation: CASSQDLQGGVYEQYF.

V and J are TRBV2 and TRBJ2-5, with D perhaps given as TRBD1 or TRBD2 (5 bases each). V lost 7 bases and J 2 bases, leaving 11 bases between the germline ends. Germline V gene lookup returns CDR1 SNHLY and CDR2 FYNNEI. There are 13 residues in the CDR3. DNA of the CDR3: TGTGCCAGCACAGAGGGGAGACAAGAGACCCAGTACTTC. The encoded protein is CASTEGRQETQYF.

This clonotype occurred a few times. The chain has TRBV7-9 and TRBJ2-5; perhaps TRBD1 as D (6 bases). Germline CDR1 reads SEHNR; CDR2 reads FQNEAQ (reference sequence). V lost 2 bases and J lost 4, with 14 bases in between. The CDR3 is 15 residues long. The CDR3 sequence: CASSLTQGSRETQYF. For the CDR3, the DNA is TGTGCCAGCAGCTTAACACAGGGTAGTCGAGAGACCCAGTACTTC.

This clonotype was found a few times. The chain has TRBV6-5 and TRBJ1-2; D is unclear. The CDR3 is 15 residues long. Trimming pared 2 bases from V and 3 bases from J, leaving 13 bases between. CDR1 and CDR2 (germline): MNHEY, SVGAGI. The CDR3 reads CASSYMGPAHYGYTF. CDR3 nucleotide sequence: TGTGCCAGCAGTTACATGGGTCCGGCGCACTATGGCTACACCTTC.

This clonotype was picked up a small number of times. The chain is built from TRBV7-9 and TRBJ2-5; D is possibly TRBD1 (5 bases). V gave up 2 bases and J gave up 5 bases, with 18 bases separating them. This CDR3 comprises 16 residues. Per germline, CDR1 SEHNR and CDR2 FQNEAQ (reference sequence). The CDR3 here is CASSLISSRDEETQYF. In DNA, the CDR3 is TGTGCCAGCAGCTTAATCTCGTCCAGGGATGAGGAGACCCAGTACTTC.

V usage is TRBV6-6 and J usage is TRBJ1-2, with a weak D call TRBD1 (5 bases). Between the trimmed V and J ends, which lost 2 bases and 8 bases, there was a span of 9 bases. The CDR3 extends over 12 amino acids. CDR1 MNHNY and CDR2 SVGAGI come from the germline V gene (reference sequence). The CDR3 bases are TGTGCCAGCAGTTACAATCAGGGAGGCTACACCTTC. Translating gives CASSYNQGGYTF.

The chain employs TRBV12-5 and TRBJ2-7, with D possibly being TRBD1 (5 bases). This CDR3 is 14 amino acids long. Germline V gives CDR1 LGHNT, CDR2 FRNRAP. Trimming took 4 bases from V and 2 from J, leaving 12 bases between them. CDR3 bases: TGTGCTAGTGGTTCCTCAGGGAACCCCTACGAGCAGTACTTC. It is translated as CASGSSGNPYEQYF.

This clonotype was recorded many times. This chain links TRBV20-1 with TRBJ2-1; D is perhaps TRBD1 (5 bases). Germline CDR1 DFQATT, CDR2 SNEGSKA (reference sequence). This CDR3 spans 15 amino acids. Trimming removed 6 bases from V and 3 bases from J, with 18 bases in between. CDR3 protein: CSADRWGESYNEQFF. Written as DNA, the CDR3 is TGCAGTGCCGACCGCTGGGGCGAAAGCTACAATGAGCAGTTCTTC.

This chain links TRBV20-1 with TRBJ2-2; tentative D call: TRBD2 (6 bases). Deletions cut 8 bases from V and 4 bases from J, with 14 bases between. Germline V gives CDR1 DFQATT, CDR2 SNEGSKA (reference sequence). The CDR3 spans 13 residues. CDR3 loop: CSTAGSATGELFF. CDR3 coding DNA: TGCAGTACGGCGGGGAGCGCCACCGGGGAGCTGTTTTTT.

J is TRBJ2-1 and V is TRBV20-1; 8 positions agree with TRBD2. Germline lookup yields CDR1 DFQATT and CDR2 SNEGSKA (reference sequence). The length of the CDR3 is 16 residues. V gave up 4 bases and J gave up 2 bases; unmatched junction bases: 10. The CDR3 region has the DNA TGCAGTGCTAAGGAAGCCGGGACTAGGGCCTACAATGAGCAGTTCTTC. Amino acid sequence: CSAKEAGTRAYNEQFF.

The rearrangement uses TRBV11-2 and TRBJ2-7; the match to TRBD2 covers 10 bases. In germline, CDR1 is SGHAT, CDR2 FQNNGV. The CDR3 spans 16 residues. J gave up 3 bases and V 4 bases, and 9 bases lay outside the gene matches. CDR3 sequence (DNA): TGTGCCAGCAGCTCCCGTTTAGCGGGGGGACTCTACGAGCAGTACTTC. Protein sequence: CASSSRLAGGLYEQYF.

This clonotype was seen more than once but under ten times. The chain is built from TRBV5-6 and TRBJ2-1, with a weak D call TRBD2 (6 bases). Germline-derived CDR1 and CDR2 are SGHDT and YYEEEE. The length of the CDR3 is 16 residues. Trimming took 4 bases from V and 7 from J, leaving 21 bases between them. CDR3 DNA sequence: TGTGCCAGCAGCCCAAGGACCCACTTCGGAGGGAATGAGCAGTTCTTC. Protein product: CASSPRTHFGGNEQFF.

This clonotype was recorded a few times. The J gene is TRBJ1-1, the V gene TRBV29-1, with TRBD1 as a possible D gene (5 bases). Trimming removed 4 bases from V and 8 bases from J, with 11 bases in between. This CDR3 has 11 amino acids. Germline CDR1 reads SQVTM; CDR2 reads ANQGSEA. The CDR3 loop is CSVGVGGEAFF. The CDR3 DNA reads as TGCAGCGTTGGTGTGGGGGGGGAAGCTTTCTTT. Supplemented by reference TRBV29-1 and TRBJ1-1, the full variable domain reads SAVISQKPSRDICQRGTSLTIQCQVDSQVTMMFWYRQQPGQSLTLIATANQGSEATYESGFVIDKFPISRPNLTFSTLTVSNMSPEDSSIYLCSVGVGGEAFFGQGTRLTVV.

There are many counts of this clonotype. The chain combines TRBV12-3 or TRBV12-4 with TRBJ2-1; no clear D. Deletions cut 4 bases from V and 5 bases from J, with 12 bases between. This CDR3 is built from 14 residues. Written as DNA, the CDR3 is TGTGCCAGCAGTTCGACCCCTCCTCACAATGAGCAGTTCTTC. It translates to CASSSTPPHNEQFF.

The rearrangement uses TRBV2 and TRBJ1-4, with 9 positions matching TRBD1. This CDR3 spans 12 amino acids. Unmatched junction bases numbered 4, after V lost 9 bases and J lost 8 bases. Germline CDR1 reads SNHLY; CDR2 reads FYNNEI. CDR3 nucleotide sequence: TGTGCCAGAGGGACAGGGAAGGAAAAACTGTTTTTT. Translation: CARGTGKEKLFF. Complete variable domain (other parts from reference TRBV2 and TRBJ1-4): EPEVTQTPSHQVTQMGQEVILRCVPISNHLYFYWYRQILGQKVEFLVSFYNNEISEKSEIFDDQFSVERPDGSNFTLKIRSTKLEDSAMYFCARGTGKEKLFFGSGTQLSVL.

This chain connects TRBV20-1 to TRBJ1-1; D is unresolved. The CDR3 runs 13 residues. Germline CDR1 and CDR2: DFQATT and SNEGSKA (reference sequence). V lost 5 bases and J 4 bases, leaving 14 bases between the germline ends. CDR3 region: CSARPASSTEAFF. DNA for the CDR3: TGCAGTGCTCGCCCTGCTAGCAGCACTGAAGCTTTCTTT.

V usage is TRBV4-1 and J usage is TRBJ2-7; TRBD1 is a possible D gene (5 bases). CDR1 and CDR2 from the germline V gene are MGHRA and YSYEKL. This CDR3 contains 14 residues. The V end was cut by 7 bases, the J end by 3 bases, with 16 bases between. DNA of the CDR3: TGCGCCAGCAAGTTAGACCTAGGGGTCTACGAGCAGTACTTC. Translating it yields CASKLDLGVYEQYF.

This chain's CDR3 is CASSLFTRSSYEQYF. The CDR3 DNA reads TGTGCCAGCAGCTTATTTACTCGGAGCTCCTACGAGCAGTACTTC. This chain joins TRBV11-2 and TRBJ2-7; D is uncertain. The CDR3 has 15 residues. V lost 2 bases and J lost 0, with 11 bases in between. CDR1 and CDR2 (germline): SGHAT, FQNNGV.

This clonotype has more than one count but fewer than ten. The rearrangement uses TRBV2 and TRBJ2-7; a possible D gene is TRBD2 (6 bases). The CDR3 length is 16 residues. V lost 4 bases to trimming and J lost 0 bases, with 16 bases between them. Germline V lookup: CDR1 SNHLY, CDR2 FYNNEI. The CDR3 DNA reads TGTGCCAGCAGTGGAGGGATTAGCGGCCTCTCCTACGAGCAGTACTTC. It specifies CASSGGISGLSYEQYF. The full variable domain, its missing parts supplied by reference TRBV2 and TRBJ2-7, is EPEVTQTPSHQVTQMGQEVILRCVPISNHLYFYWYRQILGQKVEFLVSFYNNEISEKSEIFDDQFSVERPDGSNFTLKIRSTKLEDSAMYFCASSGGISGLSYEQYFGPGTRLTVT.

This clonotype occurred a few times. V and J are TRBV7-9 and TRBJ1-6; D is unresolved. Germline V gene data show CDR1 as SEHNR and CDR2 as FQNEAQ (reference sequence). The CDR3 spans 13 residues. V was shortened by 1 base and J by 18 bases, with 16 bases between the two germline ends. The CDR3 sequence is CASSLDDYGLHHF. The CDR3 DNA follows: TGTGCCAGCAGCTTAGACGACTACGGCCTGCACCACTTT.